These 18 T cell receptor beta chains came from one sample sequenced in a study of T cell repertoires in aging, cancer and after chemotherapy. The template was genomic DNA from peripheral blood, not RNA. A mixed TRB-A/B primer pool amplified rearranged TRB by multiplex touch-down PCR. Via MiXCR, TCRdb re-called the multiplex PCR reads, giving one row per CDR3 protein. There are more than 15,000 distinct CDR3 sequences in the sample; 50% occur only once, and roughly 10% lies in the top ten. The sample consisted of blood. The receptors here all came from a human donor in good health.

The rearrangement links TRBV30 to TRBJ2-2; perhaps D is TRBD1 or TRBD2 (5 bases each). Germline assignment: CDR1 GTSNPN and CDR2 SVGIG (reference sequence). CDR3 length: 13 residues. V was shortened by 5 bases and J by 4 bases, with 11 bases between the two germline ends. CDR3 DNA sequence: TGTGCCTGGGGGGGTCGTATCACCGGGGAGCTGTTTTTT. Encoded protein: CAWGGRITGELFF.

This CDR3 is CSSRRPGSSEAFF. In DNA, the CDR3 is TGCAGCTCCCGCAGGCCAGGGTCCTCTGAAGCTTTCTTT. The chain carries TRBV29-1 and TRBJ1-1, with a tentative D call TRBD1 (5 bases). The V gene's germline CDR1 is SQVTM and CDR2 ANQGSEA. The V end was cut by 8 bases, the J end by 6 bases, with 19 bases between. This CDR3 contains 13 residues.

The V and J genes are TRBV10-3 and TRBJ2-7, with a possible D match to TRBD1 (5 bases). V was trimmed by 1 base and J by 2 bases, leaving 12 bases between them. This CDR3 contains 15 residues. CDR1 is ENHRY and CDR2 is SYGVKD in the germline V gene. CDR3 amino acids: CAISEYQGTTYEQYF. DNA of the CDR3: TGTGCCATCAGTGAGTATCAGGGAACCACCTACGAGCAGTACTTC.

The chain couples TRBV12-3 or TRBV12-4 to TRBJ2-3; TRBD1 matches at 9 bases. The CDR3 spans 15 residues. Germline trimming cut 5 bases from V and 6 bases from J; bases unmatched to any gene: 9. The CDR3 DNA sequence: TGTGCCAGCAGTCCCCACAGGGGGCGGGTTGATACGCAGTATTTT. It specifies CASSPHRGRVDTQYF.

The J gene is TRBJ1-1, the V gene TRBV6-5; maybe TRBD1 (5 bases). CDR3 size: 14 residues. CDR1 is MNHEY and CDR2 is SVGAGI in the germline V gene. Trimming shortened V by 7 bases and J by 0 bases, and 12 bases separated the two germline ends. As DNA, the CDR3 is TGTGCCAGCATTAGGGACCCCATGAACACTGAAGCTTTCTTT. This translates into CASIRDPMNTEAFF.

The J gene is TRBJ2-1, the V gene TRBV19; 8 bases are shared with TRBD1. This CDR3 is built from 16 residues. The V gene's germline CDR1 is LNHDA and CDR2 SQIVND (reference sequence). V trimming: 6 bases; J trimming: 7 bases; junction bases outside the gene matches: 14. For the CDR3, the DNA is TGTGCCAGTAGGCCACAGACAGGGGAGAGGGGGAATGAGCAGTTCTTC. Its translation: CASRPQTGERGNEQFF.

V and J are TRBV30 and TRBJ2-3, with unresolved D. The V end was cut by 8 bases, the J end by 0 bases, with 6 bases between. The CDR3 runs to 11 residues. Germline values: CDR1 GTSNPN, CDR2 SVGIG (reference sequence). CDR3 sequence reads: CAVPSTDTQYF. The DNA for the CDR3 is TGTGCCGTTCCCAGCACAGATACGCAGTATTTT.

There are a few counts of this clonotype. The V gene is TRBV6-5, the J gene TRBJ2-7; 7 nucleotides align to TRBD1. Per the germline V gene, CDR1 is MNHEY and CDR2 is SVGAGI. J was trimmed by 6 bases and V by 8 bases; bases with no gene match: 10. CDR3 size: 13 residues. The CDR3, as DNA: TGTGCCAGCTGGGGGTCAGGGGGTGGCGAGCAGTACTTC. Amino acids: CASWGSGGGEQYF.

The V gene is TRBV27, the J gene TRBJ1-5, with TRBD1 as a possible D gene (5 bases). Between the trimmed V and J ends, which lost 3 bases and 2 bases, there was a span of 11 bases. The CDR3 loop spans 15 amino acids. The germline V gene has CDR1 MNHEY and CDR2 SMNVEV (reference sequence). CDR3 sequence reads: CASSFTGAGNQPQHF. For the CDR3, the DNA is TGTGCCAGCAGTTTCACCGGGGCGGGCAATCAGCCCCAGCATTTT.

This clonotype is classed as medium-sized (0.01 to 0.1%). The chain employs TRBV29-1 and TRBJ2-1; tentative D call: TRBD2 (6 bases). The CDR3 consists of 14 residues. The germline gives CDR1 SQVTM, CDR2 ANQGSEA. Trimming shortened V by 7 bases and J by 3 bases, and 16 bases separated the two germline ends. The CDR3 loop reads CSARGTKVYNEQFF. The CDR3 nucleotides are TGCAGCGCTCGGGGGACCAAAGTCTACAATGAGCAGTTCTTC.

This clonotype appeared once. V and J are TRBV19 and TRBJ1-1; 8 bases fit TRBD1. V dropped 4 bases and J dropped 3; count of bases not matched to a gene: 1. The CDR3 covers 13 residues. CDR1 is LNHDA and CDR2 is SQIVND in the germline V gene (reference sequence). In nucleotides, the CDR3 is TGTGCCAGTAGTAGGACAGGGTACACTGAAGCTTTCTTT. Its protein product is CASSRTGYTEAFF.

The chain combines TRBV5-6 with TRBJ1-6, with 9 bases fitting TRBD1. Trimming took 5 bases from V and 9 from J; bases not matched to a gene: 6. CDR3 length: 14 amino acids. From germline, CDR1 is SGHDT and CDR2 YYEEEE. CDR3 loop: CASSFRQGGSPLHF. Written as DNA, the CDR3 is TGTGCCAGCAGTTTTAGACAGGGGGGTTCACCCCTCCACTTT.

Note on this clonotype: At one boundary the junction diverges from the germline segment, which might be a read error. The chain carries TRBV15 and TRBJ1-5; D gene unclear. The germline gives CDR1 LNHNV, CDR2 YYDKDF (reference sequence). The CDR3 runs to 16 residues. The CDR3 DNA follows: TGTGCCACCAGCAGAGACCGGGAGCGGAGCAATCAGCCACAGCATTTT. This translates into CATSRDRERSNQPQHF.

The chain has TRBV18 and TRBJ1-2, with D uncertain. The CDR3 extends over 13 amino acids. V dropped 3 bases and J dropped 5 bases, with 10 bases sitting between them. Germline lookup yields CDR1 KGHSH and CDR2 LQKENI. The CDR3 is CASSPGQEYGYTF. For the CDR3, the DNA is TGTGCCAGCTCACCGGGCCAGGAGTATGGCTACACCTTC. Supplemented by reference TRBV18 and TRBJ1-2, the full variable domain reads NAGVMQNPRHLVRRRGQEARLRCSPMKGHSHVYWYRQLPEEGLKFMVYLQKENIIDESGMPKERFSAEFPKEGPSILRIQQVVRGDSAAYFCASSPGQEYGYTFGSGTRLTVV.

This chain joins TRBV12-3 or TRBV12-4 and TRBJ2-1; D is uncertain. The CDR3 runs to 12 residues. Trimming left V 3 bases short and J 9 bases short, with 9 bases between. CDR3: CASSFSRGEQFF. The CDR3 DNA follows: TGTGCCAGCAGTTTCAGTCGTGGTGAGCAGTTCTTC.

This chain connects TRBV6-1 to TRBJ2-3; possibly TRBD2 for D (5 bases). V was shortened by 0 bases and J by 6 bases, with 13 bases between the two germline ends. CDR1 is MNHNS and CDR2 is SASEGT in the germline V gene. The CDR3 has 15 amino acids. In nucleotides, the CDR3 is TGTGCCAGCAGTGAAGCGCCCGGGCCGGGGGATACGCAGTATTTT. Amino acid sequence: CASSEAPGPGDTQYF.

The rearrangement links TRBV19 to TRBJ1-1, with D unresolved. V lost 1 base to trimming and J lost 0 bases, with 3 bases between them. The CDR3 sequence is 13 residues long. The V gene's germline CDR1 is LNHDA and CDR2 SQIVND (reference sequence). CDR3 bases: TGTGCCAGTAGTATAGGGATGAACACTGAAGCTTTCTTT. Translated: CASSIGMNTEAFF. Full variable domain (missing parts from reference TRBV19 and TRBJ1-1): DGGITQSPKYLFRKEGQNVTLSCEQNLNHDAMYWYRQDPGQGLRLIYYSQIVNDFQKGDIAEGYSVSREKKESFPLTVTSAQKNPTAFYLCASSIGMNTEAFFGQGTRLTVV.

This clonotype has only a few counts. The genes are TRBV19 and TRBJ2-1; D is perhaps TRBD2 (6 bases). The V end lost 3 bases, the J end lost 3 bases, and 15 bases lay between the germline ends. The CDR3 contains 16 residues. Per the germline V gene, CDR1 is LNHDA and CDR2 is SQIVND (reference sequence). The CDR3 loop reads CASSIAWFGGYNEQFF. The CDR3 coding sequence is TGTGCCAGTAGTATTGCCTGGTTCGGGGGCTACAATGAGCAGTTCTTC.